The 19 T cell receptor beta chains in this list originate from one sample, sequenced in a study of CD8 T cells in ankylosing spondylitis (dated by TCRdb to about 2017). What the study reported, not specific to this receptor: Blood from ankylosing spondylitis patients appeared to be characterized by a TCR beta motif composed of about eight highly homologous amino acid variants.

Antigens of these TCRs are unknown. The library was prepared using 5' RACE. TCRdb names Illumina HiSeq 2500 as the instrument used. TCRdb took the public reads, trimmed them with fastp at Q25, ran MiXCR for clone calling and kept in-frame beta chains. CDR3 protein duplicates are merged, each entry listing the most common genes and DNA. The sample includes about 450,000 distinct CDR3 sequences, with roughly 27% observed a single time. Of the sample, under 0.9% falls within the top ten clones. The sequenced sample was blood, either unsorted or a sorted T cell fraction (not recorded which). Every receptor here comes from a male donor with ankylosing spondylitis.

The chain has TRBV28 and TRBJ1-5, with a tentative D call TRBD1 (6 bases). Germline CDR1 MDHEN, CDR2 SYDVKM. This CDR3 contains 15 residues. The ends were cut back, 4 bases at V and 6 bases at J, with 16 bases in the middle. As DNA, the CDR3 is TGTGCCAGCAGTTCCCAGGGGCGGACATCTCAGCCCCAGCATTTT. This sequence encodes CASSSQGRTSQPQHF. The full variable domain, rest sourced from reference TRBV28 and TRBJ1-5, is DVKVTQSSRYLVKRTGEKVFLECVQDMDHENMFWYRQDPGLGLRLIYFSYDVKMKEKGDIPEGYSVSREKKERFSLILESASTNQTSMYLCASSSQGRTSQPQHFGDGTRLSIL.

The chain recombines TRBV5-5 with TRBJ1-2, with D perhaps TRBD1 (5 bases). V was trimmed by 3 bases and J by 5 bases, leaving 20 bases between them. From germline, CDR1 is SGHKS and CDR2 YYEKEE (reference sequence). The CDR3 has 16 amino acids. This chain's CDR3 is CASSWDPGRVEYGYTF. CDR3 DNA sequence: TGTGCCAGCAGCTGGGACCCTGGCAGGGTTGAATATGGCTACACCTTC.

In nucleotides, the CDR3 is TGTGCCAGCAGCCTTACATCAAACACTGAAGCTTTCTTT. Protein product: CASSLTSNTEAFF. The chain recombines TRBV12-3 or TRBV12-4 with TRBJ1-1; the D is unclear. The CDR3 is made up of 13 amino acids. V was cut by 6 bases and J by 2 bases, with 10 bases left in between.

The V call is TRBV29-1, the J call TRBJ1-1; D is unclear. Trimming took off 1 base at V and 4 bases at J, with 7 bases between the two ends. The CDR3 runs to 12 residues. Germline V gene lookup returns CDR1 SQVTM and CDR2 ANQGSEA. In nucleotides, the CDR3 is TGCAGCGTTGAAGGGGGAGCCACTGAAGCTTTCTTT. Its protein product is CSVEGGATEAFF.

The V call is TRBV6-2 or TRBV6-3, the J call TRBJ2-7; 11 nucleotides line up with TRBD2. V was clipped by 0 bases and J by 12 bases; unmatched bases: 10. CDR1 and CDR2 (germline): MNHEY, SVGEGT. The CDR3 covers 15 residues. Written as DNA, the CDR3 is TGTGCCAGCAGTTACTCTGGGACTAGCGGATTTGTGTCGTACGTC. This gives the protein CASSYSGTSGFVSYV.

This clonotype has just one count. The chain uses TRBV5-1 and TRBJ2-3, with TRBD2 matching over 7 bases. Germline V gene lookup returns CDR1 SGHRS and CDR2 YFSETQ. The CDR3 consists of 15 residues. J lost 3 bases, V lost 3 bases, and 7 bases had no gene match. CDR3 bases: TGCGCCAGCAGCTACGGGGGAGGGGAAACAGATACGCAGTATTTT. Its protein is CASSYGGGETDTQYF.

The chain combines TRBV4-2 with TRBJ2-2; 7 nucleotides match TRBD2. Germline CDR1 and CDR2: LGHNA and YNFKEQ. After removal of 8 bases from V and 2 bases from J, the junction contained 8 bases not matched to a gene. The CDR3 is 15 residues long. For the CDR3, the DNA is TGTGCCAGCCAAGAAGCGGGGATTAACACCGGGGAGCTGTTTTTT. It specifies CASQEAGINTGELFF.

The CDR3 spells CASRLSGRADTQYF. The CDR3 nucleotides are TGTGCCAGCAGGCTTAGCGGGAGGGCGGATACGCAGTATTTT. This chain uses TRBV7-2 with TRBJ2-3; 11 bases fit TRBD2. Germline trimming cut 6 bases from V and 6 bases from J; bases unmatched to any gene: 5. Looked up from germline, CDR1 is SGHTA and CDR2 is FQGNSA. This CDR3 comprises 14 residues.

This clonotype was picked up many times. This rearrangement joins TRBV5-1 to TRBJ2-1, with 14 bases identical to TRBD2. With 6 bases clipped from V and 2 bases from J, the junction kept 13 bases outside the gene matches. There are 19 residues in the CDR3. Germline V gives CDR1 SGHRS, CDR2 YFSETQ. DNA for the CDR3: TGCGCCAGCAAGGGGGGACTAGCGGGAGTCAAAGGACCCTACAATGAGCAGTTCTTC. This translates into CASKGGLAGVKGPYNEQFF. The whole variable domain, filled in from reference TRBV5-1 and TRBJ2-1, reads KAGVTQTPRYLIKTRGQQVTLSCSPISGHRSVSWYQQTPGQGLQFLFEYFSETQRNKGNFPGRFSGRQFSNSRSEMNVSTLELGDSALYLCASKGGLAGVKGPYNEQFFGPGTRLTVL.

This sequence joins TRBV29-1 and TRBJ2-1; tentatively, D is TRBD1 (7 bases). Germline V CDR1 and CDR2: SQVTM, ANQGSEA. There are 13 residues in the CDR3. Trimming pared 4 bases from V and 8 bases from J, leaving 15 bases between. The CDR3 sequence is CSVAARGDDEQFF. The DNA for the CDR3 is TGCAGCGTTGCTGCCAGGGGGGACGATGAGCAGTTCTTC.

The chain recombines TRBV18 with TRBJ2-1, with no clear D. The V end was cut by 4 bases, the J end by 0 bases, with 13 bases between. This CDR3 is built from 16 residues. Germline CDR1 KGHSH, CDR2 LQKENI. CDR3 sequence (DNA): TGTGCCAGCTCACGCCCAGACTCTAGCTCCTACAATGAGCAGTTCTTC. It encodes CASSRPDSSSYNEQFF.

This chain joins TRBV3-1 and TRBJ2-2; D may be TRBD1 (5 bases). Germline values: CDR1 LGHDT, CDR2 YNNKEL (reference sequence). This CDR3 has 15 amino acids. The V end was cut by 4 bases, the J end by 2 bases, with 11 bases between. The CDR3 DNA is TGTGCCAGCAGCCTACATGGACACAACACCGGGGAGCTGTTTTTT. Protein: CASSLHGHNTGELFF.

In its sample, this clonotype was seen many times. The chain uses TRBV7-2 and TRBJ2-3; D gene ambiguous. The CDR3 contains 14 residues. The germline gives CDR1 SGHTA, CDR2 FQGNSA. V shed 2 bases and J shed 3 bases, with 9 bases lying between them. The CDR3 DNA sequence: TGTGCCAGCAGCTTAAAAACCGGGACAGATACGCAGTATTTT. Translating it yields CASSLKTGTDTQYF.

This chain uses TRBV5-6 with TRBJ2-1, with TRBD2 matching over 9 bases. Trimming took 3 bases from V and 8 from J; bases not matched to a gene: 15. CDR1 and CDR2 (germline): SGHDT, YYEEEE. The CDR3 covers 17 residues. As DNA, the CDR3 is TGTGCCAGCAGCTCTGGACTAGCGCACGAGCTATCGGATGAGCAGTTCTTC. As protein: CASSSGLAHELSDEQFF.

This clonotype turned up a few times. The gene calls are TRBV6-1 and TRBJ1-4; D unclear. This CDR3 contains 13 residues. The germline V gene has CDR1 MNHNS and CDR2 SASEGT. With 8 bases removed from V and 7 bases from J, the gap between germline ends came to 14 bases. The CDR3 loop reads CASRTPGSEKLFF. CDR3 DNA sequence: TGTGCCAGCCGTACCCCCGGGAGTGAAAAACTGTTTTTT.

This clonotype was picked up one time. The chain employs TRBV5-6 and TRBJ2-7; 7 bases fit TRBD1. J lost 2 bases, V lost 4 bases, and 6 bases had no gene match. Germline-derived CDR1 and CDR2 are SGHDT and YYEEEE. The CDR3 loop spans 14 amino acids. The CDR3 nucleotides are TGTGCCAGCAGCCGCACAGGGGTCCCCTACGAGCAGTACGTC. As protein: CASSRTGVPYEQYV.

The chain recombines TRBV7-9 with TRBJ1-6; D is possibly TRBD1 (5 bases). Trimming shortened V by 5 bases and J by 8 bases, and 13 bases separated the two germline ends. From germline, CDR1 is SEHNR and CDR2 FQNEAQ (reference sequence). The CDR3 has 14 residues. CDR3 region: CASSQTGGDSPLHF. The CDR3 DNA sequence: TGTGCCAGCAGCCAAACCGGGGGTGATTCACCCCTCCACTTT.

In its sample, this clonotype was seen many times. The chain has TRBV12-3 or TRBV12-4 and TRBJ2-3, with 11 positions matching TRBD2. The CDR3 covers 15 residues. V lost 5 bases, J lost 6 bases, and 7 bases stayed unmatched. CDR3 protein: CASSGLAGGTDTQYF. DNA for the CDR3: TGTGCCAGCAGTGGCTTAGCGGGAGGGACTGATACGCAGTATTTT.

Only a few counts were recorded for this clonotype. The chain is built from TRBV24-1 and TRBJ2-1; 8 nucleotides match TRBD1. Germline CDR1 reads KGHDR; CDR2 reads SFDVKD. This CDR3 is 15 amino acids long. V was pared by 9 bases and J by 10 bases, with 16 bases of the junction left unmatched. CDR3 region: CATEGRDRFGWEQFF. The CDR3, as DNA: TGTGCCACCGAAGGCAGGGACAGGTTTGGATGGGAGCAGTTCTTC.